The 2 T cell receptor beta chains presented below share a single source sample, sequenced in a study of shared clonotypes between healthy human individuals. The method was immunoSEQ multiplex PCR; TCRdb's version includes in-frame clones alone and lacks a portion of them. Among about 480,000 clones listed, 75% to 80% were seen once. The sequenced sample consisted of PBMCs. The origin of the receptors is a woman aged 35 to 49 in good health. Some clones in this sample may be carry-over from other donors' samples.

This rearrangement joins TRBV6-5 to TRBJ1-1; possible D gene TRBD1, 5 bases. Trimming removed 5 bases at V and 5 bases at J, with 12 bases between. The CDR3 totals 13 residues. Germline CDR1 reads MNHEY; CDR2 reads SVGAGI. The CDR3 loop reads CASSGSWGTEAFF. DNA for the CDR3: TGTGCCAGCAGTGGATCTTGGGGGACTGAAGCTTTCTTT.

The genes are TRBV11-2 and TRBJ2-2, with D perhaps TRBD1 (6 bases). Germline assignment: CDR1 SGHAT and CDR2 FQNNGV. Trimming left V 5 bases short and J 5 bases short, with 12 bases between. CDR3 length: 14 residues. The CDR3 coding sequence is TGTGCCAGCAGCCCCACAGGGTCGACCGGGGAGCTGTTTTTT. Translated, it gives CASSPTGSTGELFF. Complete variable domain (other parts from reference TRBV11-2 and TRBJ2-2): EAGVAQSPRYKIIEKRQSVAFWCNPISGHATLYWYQQILGQGPKLLIQFQNNGVVDDSQLPKDRFSAERLKGVDSTLKIQPAKLEDSAVYLCASSPTGSTGELFFGEGSRLTVL.